This T cell receptor beta chain was identified during a study of cytomegalovirus exposure and HLA in healthy donors. Study-wide results and caveats: In vitro assays verified that three CMV-associated chains recognized CMV antigens specifically. In a later analysis, at a false discovery rate of 0.05, some 17,000 TCR beta sequences were associated with HLA alleles. The classifier reportedly diagnosed cytomegalovirus status with high specificity and sensitivity. The study recorded 164 TCR beta chains that were cytomegalovirus-associated.

PCR used 60 Vbeta primers and 13 Jbeta primers. The method was immunoSEQ multiplex PCR; TCRdb's version includes in-frame clones alone and lacks a portion of them. Among some 210,000 clones listed, approximately 83% were seen once. For this clone: Its antigen is not known.

Germline assignment: CDR1 KGHSH and CDR2 LQKENI. The germline V and J ends were trimmed by 5 bases and 0 bases, with 15 bases remaining between them. This CDR3 has 16 amino acids. The material sequenced was PBMCs. The V gene is TRBV18, the J gene TRBJ2-3; possibly TRBD2 for D (5 bases). The TCR comes from a woman in her fifties or sixties in good health and CMV-seropositive. The CDR3 sequence is CASSFQRGSSTDTQYF. CDR3 nucleotides: TGTGCCAGCTCATTTCAACGGGGTAGCAGCACAGATACGCAGTATTTT.